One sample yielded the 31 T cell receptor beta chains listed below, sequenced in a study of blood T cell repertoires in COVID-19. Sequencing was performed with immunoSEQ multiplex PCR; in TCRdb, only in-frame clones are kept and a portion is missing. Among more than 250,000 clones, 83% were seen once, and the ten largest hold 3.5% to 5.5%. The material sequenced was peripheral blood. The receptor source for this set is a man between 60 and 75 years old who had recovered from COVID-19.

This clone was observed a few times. DNA of the CDR3: TGTGCCAGCAGCTCTATGACTAGCGGGAGGGTCGATGAGCAGTTCTTC. Translation: CASSSMTSGRVDEQFF. V usage is TRBV5-6 and J usage is TRBJ2-1; TRBD2 agrees at 14 bases. The germline gives CDR1 SGHDT, CDR2 YYEEEE. This CDR3 has 16 residues. Trimming took 3 bases from V and 8 from J; bases not matched to a gene: 7.

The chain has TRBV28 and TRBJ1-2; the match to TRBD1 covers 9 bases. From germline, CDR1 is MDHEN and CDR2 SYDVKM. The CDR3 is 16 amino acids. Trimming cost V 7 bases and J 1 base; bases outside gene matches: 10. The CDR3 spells CASTRLWDRDNYGYTF. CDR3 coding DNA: TGTGCCAGCACCAGACTATGGGACAGGGATAACTATGGCTACACCTTC.

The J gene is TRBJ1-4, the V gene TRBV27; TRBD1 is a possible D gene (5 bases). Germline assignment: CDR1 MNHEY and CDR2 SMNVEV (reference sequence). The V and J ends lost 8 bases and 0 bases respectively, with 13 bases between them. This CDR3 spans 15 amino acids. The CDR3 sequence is CASHPDSATNEKLFF. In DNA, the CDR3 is TGTGCCAGCCATCCCGACAGCGCAACTAATGAAAAACTGTTTTTT.

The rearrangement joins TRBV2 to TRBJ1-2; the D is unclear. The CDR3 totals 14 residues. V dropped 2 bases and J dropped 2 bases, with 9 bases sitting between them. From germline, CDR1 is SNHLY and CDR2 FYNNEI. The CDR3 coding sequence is TGTGCCAGCAGTGAACTTAATCGGAACTATGGCTACACCTTC. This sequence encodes CASSELNRNYGYTF.

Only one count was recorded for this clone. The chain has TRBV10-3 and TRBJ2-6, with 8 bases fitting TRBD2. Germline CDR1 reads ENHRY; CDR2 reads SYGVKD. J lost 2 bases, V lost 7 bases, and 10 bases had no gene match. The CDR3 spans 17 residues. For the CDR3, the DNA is TGTGCCATCAACCCGGGAGGGGGGAATCCTGGGGCCAACGTCCTGACTTTC. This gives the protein CAINPGGGNPGANVLTF.

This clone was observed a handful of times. The CDR3 sequence is CASSLSAGGYEQYF. As DNA, the CDR3 is TGTGCCAGCAGCTTAAGTGCAGGGGGATACGAGCAGTACTTC. V usage is TRBV11-2 and J usage is TRBJ2-7; 7 bases are a match to TRBD1. Germline assignment: CDR1 SGHAT and CDR2 FQNNGV. With 2 bases clipped from V and 4 bases from J, the junction kept 5 bases outside the gene matches. The CDR3 sequence is 14 residues long.

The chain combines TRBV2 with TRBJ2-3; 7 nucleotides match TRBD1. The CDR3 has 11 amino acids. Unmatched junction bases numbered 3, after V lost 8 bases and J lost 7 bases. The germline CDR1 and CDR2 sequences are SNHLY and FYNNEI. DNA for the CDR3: TGTGCCAGCGGGACAGACTATACGCAGTATTTT. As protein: CASGTDYTQYF.

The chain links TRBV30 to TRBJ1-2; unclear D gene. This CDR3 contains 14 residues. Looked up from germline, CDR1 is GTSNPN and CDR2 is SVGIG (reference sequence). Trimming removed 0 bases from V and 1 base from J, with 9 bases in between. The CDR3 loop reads CAWSVPRINYGYTF. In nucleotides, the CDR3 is TGTGCCTGGAGTGTACCCAGAATTAACTATGGCTACACCTTC. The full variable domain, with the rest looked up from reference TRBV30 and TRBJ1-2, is SQTIHQWPATLVQPVGSPLSLECTVEGTSNPNLYWYRQAAGRGLQLLFYSVGIGQISSEVPQNLSASRPQDRQFILSSKKLLLSDSGFYLCAWSVPRINYGYTFGSGTRLTVV.

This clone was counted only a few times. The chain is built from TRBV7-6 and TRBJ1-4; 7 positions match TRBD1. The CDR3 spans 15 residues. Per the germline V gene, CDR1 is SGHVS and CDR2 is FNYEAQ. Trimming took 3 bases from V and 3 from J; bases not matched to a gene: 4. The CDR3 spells CASSLNRGANEKLFF. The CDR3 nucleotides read TGTGCCAGCAGCTTGAACAGGGGAGCTAATGAAAAACTGTTTTTT.

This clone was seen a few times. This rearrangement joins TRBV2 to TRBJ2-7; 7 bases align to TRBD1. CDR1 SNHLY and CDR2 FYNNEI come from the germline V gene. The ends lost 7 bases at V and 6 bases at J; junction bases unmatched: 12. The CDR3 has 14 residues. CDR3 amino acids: CASKIGGVGVEQYF. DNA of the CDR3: TGTGCCAGCAAAATAGGGGGCGTGGGAGTCGAGCAGTACTTC.

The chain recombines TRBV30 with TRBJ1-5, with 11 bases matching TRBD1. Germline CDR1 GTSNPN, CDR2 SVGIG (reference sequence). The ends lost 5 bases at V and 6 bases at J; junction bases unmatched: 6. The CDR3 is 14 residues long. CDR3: CAWEGTGGSQPQHF. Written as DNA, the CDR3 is TGTGCCTGGGAAGGGACAGGGGGAAGTCAGCCCCAGCATTTT.

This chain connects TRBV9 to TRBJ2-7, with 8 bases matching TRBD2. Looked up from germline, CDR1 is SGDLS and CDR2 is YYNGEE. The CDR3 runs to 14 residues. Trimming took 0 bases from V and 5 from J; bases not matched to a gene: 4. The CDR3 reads CASSVAAGGNEQYF. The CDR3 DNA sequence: TGTGCCAGCAGCGTAGCGGCGGGGGGCAACGAGCAGTACTTC.

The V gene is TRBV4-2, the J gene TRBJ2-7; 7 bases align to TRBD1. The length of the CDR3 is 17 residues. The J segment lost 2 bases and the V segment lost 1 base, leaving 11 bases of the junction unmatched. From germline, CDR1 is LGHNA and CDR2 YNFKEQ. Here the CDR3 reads CASSQARRGQGTYEQYF. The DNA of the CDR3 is TGTGCCAGCAGCCAAGCGCGTAGGGGGCAAGGAACCTACGAGCAGTACTTC.

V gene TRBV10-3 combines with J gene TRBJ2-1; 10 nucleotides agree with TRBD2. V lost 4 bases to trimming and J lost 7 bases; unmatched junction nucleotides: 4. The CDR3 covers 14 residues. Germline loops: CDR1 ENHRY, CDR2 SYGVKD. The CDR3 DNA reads TGTGCCATCAGTGCTAGCGGGGGACTTAATGAGCAGTTCTTC. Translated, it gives CAISASGGLNEQFF.

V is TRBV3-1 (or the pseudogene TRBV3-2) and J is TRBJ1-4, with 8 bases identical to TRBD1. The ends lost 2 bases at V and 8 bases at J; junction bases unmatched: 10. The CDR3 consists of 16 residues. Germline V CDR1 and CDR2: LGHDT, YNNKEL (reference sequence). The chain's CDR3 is CASSQWGGQGKEKLFF. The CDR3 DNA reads TGTGCCAGCAGCCAATGGGGCGGACAGGGAAAGGAAAAACTGTTTTTT.

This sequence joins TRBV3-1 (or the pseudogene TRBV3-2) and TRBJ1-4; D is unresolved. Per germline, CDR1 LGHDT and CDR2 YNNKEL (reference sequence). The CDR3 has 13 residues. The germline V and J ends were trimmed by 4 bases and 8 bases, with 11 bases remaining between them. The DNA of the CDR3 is TGTGCCAGCAGCCCAAACCCGGGAGAAAAACTGTTTTTT. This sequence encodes CASSPNPGEKLFF.

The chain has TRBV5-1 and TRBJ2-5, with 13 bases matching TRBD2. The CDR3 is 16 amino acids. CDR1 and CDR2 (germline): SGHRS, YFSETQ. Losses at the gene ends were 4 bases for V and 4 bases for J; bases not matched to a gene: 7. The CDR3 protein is CASSTSGGALRETQYF. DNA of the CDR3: TGCGCCAGCAGCACTAGCGGGGGGGCCCTCAGAGAGACCCAGTACTTC.

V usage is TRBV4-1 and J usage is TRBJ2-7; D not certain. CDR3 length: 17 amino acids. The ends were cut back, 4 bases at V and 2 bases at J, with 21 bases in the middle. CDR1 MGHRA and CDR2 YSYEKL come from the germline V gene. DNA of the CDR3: TGCGCCAGCAGCCCGACCTCGGGTCAAGGTATCACCTACGAGCAGTACTTC. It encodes CASSPTSGQGITYEQYF.

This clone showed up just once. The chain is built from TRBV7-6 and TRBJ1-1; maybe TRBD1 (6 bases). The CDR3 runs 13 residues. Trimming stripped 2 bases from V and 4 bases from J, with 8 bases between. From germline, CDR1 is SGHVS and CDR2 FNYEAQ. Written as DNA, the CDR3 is TGTGCCAGCAGCTTACAGGGGACCACTGAAGCTTTCTTT. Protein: CASSLQGTTEAFF.

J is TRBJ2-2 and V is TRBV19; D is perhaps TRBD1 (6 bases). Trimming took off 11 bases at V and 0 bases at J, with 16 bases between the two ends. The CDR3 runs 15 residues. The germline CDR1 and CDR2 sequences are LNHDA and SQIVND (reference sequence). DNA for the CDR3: TGTGCCTCCGACACAGGGAAGACGAACACCGGGGAGCTGTTTTTT. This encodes CASDTGKTNTGELFF.

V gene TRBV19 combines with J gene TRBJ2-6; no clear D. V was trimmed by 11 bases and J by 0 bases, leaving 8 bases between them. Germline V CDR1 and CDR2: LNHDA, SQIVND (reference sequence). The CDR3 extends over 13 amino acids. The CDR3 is CAVSVSGANVLTF. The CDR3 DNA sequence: TGTGCCGTCAGTGTCTCTGGGGCCAACGTCCTGACTTTC. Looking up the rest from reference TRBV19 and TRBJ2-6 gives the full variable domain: DGGITQSPKYLFRKEGQNVTLSCEQNLNHDAMYWYRQDPGQGLRLIYYSQIVNDFQKGDIAEGYSVSREKKESFPLTVTSAQKNPTAFYLCAVSVSGANVLTFGAGSRLTVL.

CDR3 in amino acids: CASSVQTNYGYTF. The CDR3 coding sequence is TGCGCCAGCAGCGTACAAACTAACTATGGCTACACCTTC. The gene calls are TRBV5-1 and TRBJ1-2, with no clear D. The ends were cut back, 4 bases at V and 0 bases at J, with 7 bases in the middle. The V gene's germline CDR1 is SGHRS and CDR2 YFSETQ. This CDR3 comprises 13 residues.

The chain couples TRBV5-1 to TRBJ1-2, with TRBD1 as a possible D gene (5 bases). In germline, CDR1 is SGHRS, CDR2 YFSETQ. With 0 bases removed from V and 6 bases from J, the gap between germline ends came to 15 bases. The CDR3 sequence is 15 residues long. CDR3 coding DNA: TGCGCCAGCAGCTTGGAGGTTTCGGACATCAATGGCTACACCTTC. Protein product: CASSLEVSDINGYTF.

DNA of the CDR3: TGTGCCAGCAGCCGGGGATCCAGCTCTGGGGCCAACGTCCTGACTTTC. Its translation: CASSRGSSSGANVLTF. V usage is TRBV7-9 and J usage is TRBJ2-6, with D tentatively TRBD2 (5 bases). The CDR3 length is 16 residues. Germline lookup yields CDR1 SEHNR and CDR2 FQNEAQ (reference sequence). The germline V and J ends were trimmed by 5 bases and 0 bases, with 11 bases remaining between them.

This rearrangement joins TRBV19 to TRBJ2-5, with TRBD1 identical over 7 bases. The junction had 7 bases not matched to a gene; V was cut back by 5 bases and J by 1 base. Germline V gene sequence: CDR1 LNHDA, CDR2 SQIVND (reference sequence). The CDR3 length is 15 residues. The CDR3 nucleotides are TGTGCCAGTAGTCCATTACGGGACAGCCAAGAGACCCAGTACTTC. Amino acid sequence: CASSPLRDSQETQYF.

CDR3 DNA sequence: TGCGCCAGCAGCAGGACACTCGGTGACGAGCAGTACTTC. This codes for CASSRTLGDEQYF. V usage is TRBV5-1 and J usage is TRBJ2-7, with D perhaps TRBD1 (5 bases). V dropped 4 bases and J dropped 5 bases, with 13 bases sitting between them. Germline CDR1 is SGHRS and CDR2 is YFSETQ. CDR3 length: 13 residues.

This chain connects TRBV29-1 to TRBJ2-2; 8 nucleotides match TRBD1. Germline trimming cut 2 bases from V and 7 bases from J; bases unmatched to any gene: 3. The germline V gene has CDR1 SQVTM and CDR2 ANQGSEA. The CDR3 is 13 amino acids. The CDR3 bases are TGCAGCGTTGAATGGACAGGGCGCGGGGAGCTGTTTTTT. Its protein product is CSVEWTGRGELFF.

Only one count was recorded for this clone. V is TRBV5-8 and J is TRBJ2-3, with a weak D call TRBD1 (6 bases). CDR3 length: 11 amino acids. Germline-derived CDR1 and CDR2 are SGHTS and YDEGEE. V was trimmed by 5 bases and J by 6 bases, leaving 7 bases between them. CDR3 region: CASRQGDTQYF. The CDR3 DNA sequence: TGTGCCAGCAGGCAGGGGGATACGCAGTATTTT. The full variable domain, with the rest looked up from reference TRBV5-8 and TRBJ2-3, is EAGVTQSPTHLIKTRGQQATLRCSPISGHTSVYWYQQALGLGLQFLLWYDEGEERNRGNFPPRFSGRQFPNYSSELNVNALELEDSALYLCASRQGDTQYFGPGTRLTVL.

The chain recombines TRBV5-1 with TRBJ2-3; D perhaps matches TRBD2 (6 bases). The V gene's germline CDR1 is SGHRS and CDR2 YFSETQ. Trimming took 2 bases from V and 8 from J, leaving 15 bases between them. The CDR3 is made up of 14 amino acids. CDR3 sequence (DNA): TGCGCCAGCAGCTTAGGAGGGGTCTTAGCTACGCAGTATTTT. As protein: CASSLGGVLATQYF.

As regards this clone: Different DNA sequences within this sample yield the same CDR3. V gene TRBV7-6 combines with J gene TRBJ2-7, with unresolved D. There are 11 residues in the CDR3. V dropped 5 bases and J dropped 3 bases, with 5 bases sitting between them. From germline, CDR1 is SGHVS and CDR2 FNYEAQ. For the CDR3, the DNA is TGTGCCAGCAGCCCCGGCTACGAGCAGTACTTC. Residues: CASSPGYEQYF.

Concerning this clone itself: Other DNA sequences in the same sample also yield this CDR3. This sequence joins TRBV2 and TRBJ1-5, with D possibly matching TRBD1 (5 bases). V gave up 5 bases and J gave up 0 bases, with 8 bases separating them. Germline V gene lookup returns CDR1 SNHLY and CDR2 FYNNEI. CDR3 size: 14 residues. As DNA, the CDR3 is TGTGCCAGCAGTAAAACAGGTAGCAATCAGCCCCAGCATTTT. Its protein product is CASSKTGSNQPQHF.